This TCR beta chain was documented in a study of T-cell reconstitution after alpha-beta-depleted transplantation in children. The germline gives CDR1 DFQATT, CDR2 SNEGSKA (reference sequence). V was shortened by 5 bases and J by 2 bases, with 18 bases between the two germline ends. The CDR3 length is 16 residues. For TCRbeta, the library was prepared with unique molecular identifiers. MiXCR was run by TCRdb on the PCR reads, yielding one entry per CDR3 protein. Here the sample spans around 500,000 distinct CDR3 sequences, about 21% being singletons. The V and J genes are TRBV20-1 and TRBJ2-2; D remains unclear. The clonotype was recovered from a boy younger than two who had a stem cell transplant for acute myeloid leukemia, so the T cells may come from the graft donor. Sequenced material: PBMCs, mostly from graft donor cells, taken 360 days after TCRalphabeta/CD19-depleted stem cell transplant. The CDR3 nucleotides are TGCAGTGCTCGATACCCCTGGACGGGTAACACCGGGGAGCTGTTTTTT. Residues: CSARYPWTGNTGELFF.